This entry features one T cell receptor beta chain sequence. The target antigen is unknown. Trimming took 2 bases from V and 9 from J, leaving 10 bases between them. Germline-derived CDR1 and CDR2 are MDHEN and SYDVKM. The CDR3 consists of 13 residues. The table came from immunoSEQ multiplex PCR; TCRdb's copy has only in-frame clones and leaves some out. The sample has around 22,000 clones; about 80% are singletons. The data were taken from a study of CD4 T cells in relation to SARS-CoV-2 and coronaviruses. Unexposed donor CD4+ T cells date from about 2011-2018, before the COVID-19 pandemic. After 10 to 11 days of culture, CD4+ T cells were isolated.

This receptor was taken from a human donor in good health. J is TRBJ1-4 and V is TRBV28, with D maybe TRBD1 (5 bases). The sequenced material came from CD4+ T cells from PBMCs, cultured in vitro. CDR3 sequence (DNA): TGTGCCAGCAGTTTACAGGGTACTCAAAAACTGTTTTTT. Translating it yields CASSLQGTQKLFF.